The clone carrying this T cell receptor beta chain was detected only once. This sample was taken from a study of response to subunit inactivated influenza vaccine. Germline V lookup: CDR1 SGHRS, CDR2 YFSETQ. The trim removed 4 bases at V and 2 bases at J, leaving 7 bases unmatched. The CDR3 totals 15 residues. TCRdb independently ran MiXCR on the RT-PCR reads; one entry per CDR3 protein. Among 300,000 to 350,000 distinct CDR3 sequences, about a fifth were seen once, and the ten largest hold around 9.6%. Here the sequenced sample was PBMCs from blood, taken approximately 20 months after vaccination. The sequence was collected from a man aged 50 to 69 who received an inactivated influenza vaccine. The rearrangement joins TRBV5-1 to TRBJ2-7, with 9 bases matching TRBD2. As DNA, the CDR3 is TGCGCCAGCAGCCCGCTAGCGGGGCCAGCCTACGAGCAGTACTTC. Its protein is CASSPLAGPAYEQYF.